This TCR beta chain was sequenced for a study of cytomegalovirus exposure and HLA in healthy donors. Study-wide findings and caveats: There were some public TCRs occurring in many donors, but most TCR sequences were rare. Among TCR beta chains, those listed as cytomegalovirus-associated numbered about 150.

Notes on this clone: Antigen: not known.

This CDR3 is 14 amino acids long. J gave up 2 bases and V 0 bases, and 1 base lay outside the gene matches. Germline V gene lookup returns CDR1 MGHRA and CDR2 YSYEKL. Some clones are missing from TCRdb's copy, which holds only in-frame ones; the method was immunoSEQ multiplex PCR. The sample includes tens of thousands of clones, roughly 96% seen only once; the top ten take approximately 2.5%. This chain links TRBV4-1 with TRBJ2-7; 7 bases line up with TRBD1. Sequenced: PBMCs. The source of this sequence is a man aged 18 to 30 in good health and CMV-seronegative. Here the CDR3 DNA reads TGCGCCAGCAGCCAAGAAGACAGGGCCTACGAGCAGTACTTC. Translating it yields CASSQEDRAYEQYF.